A selection of T cell receptor beta chains follows, all from one sample in a study of blood T cells in healthy people across ages. TCRdb used MiXCR to reprocess the 5' RACE reads, holding one entry per CDR3 protein. The repertoire holds 650,000 to 800,000 distinct CDR3 sequences, with roughly half as singletons. Sequencing was done on a sample of blood. The source is an elderly woman in good health. Each CDR3 is given with its conserved first and last residue. A D gene is named only where the DNA matches it firmly. Clone size, where shown, is once, few, many, or a class for clones that have expanded.

V gene	clone size	D gene	J gene	CDR3 DNA	CDR3 protein
TRBV20-1	NA	NA	TRBJ1-5	TGCAGTGCTCCCCCCCGGGAGATTAATCAGCCCCAGCATTTT	CSAPPREINQPQHF
TRBV18	NA	TRBD1	TRBJ2-5	TGTGCCAGCTCACCGATACCGGGACAGGGTTCAGAGACCCGGTACTTC	CASSPIPGQGSETRYF
TRBV12-3/TRBV12-4	many	NA	TRBJ1-2	TGTGCCAGCAGCCTAGATCGGGCAGGATCTATCTATGGCTACACCTTC	CASSLDRAGSIYGYTF
TRBV6-6	NA	NA	TRBJ2-7	TGTGCCAGCAGTTACCAGTACGAGCAGTACTTC	CASSYQYEQYF
TRBV10-3	NA	NA	TRBJ2-1	TGTGCCATCAGTGGGACCGAAGGGAATGAGCAGTTCTTC	CAISGTEGNEQFF
TRBV20-1	NA	TRBD1	TRBJ2-4	TGCAGTGCTCAACCGGGACAGAATATTCAGTACTTC	CSAQPGQNIQYF
TRBV6-6	NA	NA	TRBJ2-4	TGTGCCAGCAGGATCCAGGTACTAGCCAAAAACATTCAGTACTTC	CASRIQVLAKNIQYF
TRBV2	many	TRBD1	TRBJ1-4	TGTGCCTCCTCCCTCGAGGACAGGTTCAATGAAAAACTGTTTTTT	CASSLEDRFNEKLFF
TRBV6-6	many	NA	TRBJ2-7	TGTGCCAGCTCCGAAGGGTCTCGCGACGACGAGCAGTACTTC	CASSEGSRDDEQYF
TRBV6-5	large	TRBD1	TRBJ1-5	TGTGCCAGCAGTGGACAGGGGGTAAGTCAGCCCCAGCATTTT	CASSGQGVSQPQHF
TRBV6-1	many	NA	TRBJ2-4	TGTGCCAGCAGTGGGTTTCTAGCCAAAAACATTCAGTACTTC	CASSGFLAKNIQYF
TRBV20-1	once	NA	TRBJ1-1	TGCAGTGCATCGGGGCGGTTCACTGAAGCTTTCTTT	CSASGRFTEAFF
TRBV5-1	NA	TRBD2	TRBJ2-7	TGCGCCAGCGGAACGGGAGGTAACCGATACGAGCAGTACTTC	CASGTGGNRYEQYF
TRBV27	many	NA	TRBJ2-3	TGTGCCAGCAGCCTCAGGGGCCCCTACGCGGATACGCAGTATTTT	CASSLRGPYADTQYF
TRBV7-2	NA	NA	TRBJ2-6	TGTGCCAGCAGCTTAATGGGACCAGCATACTCTGGGGCCAACGTCCTGACTTTC	CASSLMGPAYSGANVLTF
TRBV29-1	few	NA	TRBJ2-2	TGCAGCGCCCAGGTGGGCGTTGGTACCGGGGAGCTGTTTTTT	CSAQVGVGTGELFF
TRBV9	NA	NA	TRBJ2-2	TGTGCCAGCAGCGTAGATGTTGGAGGTCACGGGGAGCTGTTTTTT	CASSVDVGGHGELFF
TRBV4-3	NA	TRBD2	TRBJ2-1	TGCGCCAGCAGCCAAGATGCGGGAGGGCCGCGATCAAGCACGAAGTTCTTC	CASSQDAGGPRSSTKFF
TRBV20-1	NA	NA	TRBJ2-3	TGCAGTGCCGGATCGACTCAGTCATACACAGATACGCAGTATTTT	CSAGSTQSYTDTQYF
TRBV30	NA	TRBD2	TRBJ2-7	TGTGCCTGGAGTCCCCTTACGGGAGGGGTTGGCGAGCAGTACTTC	CAWSPLTGGVGEQYF
TRBV12-3/TRBV12-4	once	NA	TRBJ2-1	TGTGCCAGCGGTTTGCTAGCAAGTGAGCAGTTCTTC	CASGLLASEQFF
TRBV12-3/TRBV12-4	NA	NA	TRBJ2-1	TGTGCCAGCACCAGAGTGATCGCCGATGAGCAGTTCTTC	CASTRVIADEQFF
TRBV11-2	NA	NA	TRBJ2-2	TGTGCCAGCAGCTTAACAGTCGGGGAGCTGTTTTTT	CASSLTVGELFF
TRBV27	NA	TRBD2	TRBJ2-1	TGTGCCAGCAGTCTAATAGCGGGGGGCTTCTACAATGAGCAGTTCTTC	CASSLIAGGFYNEQFF
TRBV12-3/TRBV12-4	NA	TRBD2	TRBJ2-1	TGTGCCAGCAGTGAAGACGGGGGGGCCTTACGAGAGCAGTTCTTC	CASSEDGGALREQFF
TRBV20-1	many	TRBD2	TRBJ2-7	TGCAGTGCTAATCTAGCGGGAGGTACCTACGAGCAGTACTTC	CSANLAGGTYEQYF